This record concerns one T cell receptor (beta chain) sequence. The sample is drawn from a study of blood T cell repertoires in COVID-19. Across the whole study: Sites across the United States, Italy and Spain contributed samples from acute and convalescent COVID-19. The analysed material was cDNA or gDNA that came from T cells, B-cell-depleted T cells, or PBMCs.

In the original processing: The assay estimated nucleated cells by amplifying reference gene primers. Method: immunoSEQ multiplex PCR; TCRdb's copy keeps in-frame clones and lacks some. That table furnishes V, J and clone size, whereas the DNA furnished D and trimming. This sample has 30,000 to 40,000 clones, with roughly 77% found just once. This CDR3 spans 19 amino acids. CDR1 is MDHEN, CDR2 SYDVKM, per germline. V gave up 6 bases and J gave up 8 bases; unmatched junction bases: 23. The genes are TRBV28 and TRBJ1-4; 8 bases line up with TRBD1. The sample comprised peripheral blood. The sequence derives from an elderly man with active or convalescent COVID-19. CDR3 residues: CASSSWTGRSGTNDEKLFF. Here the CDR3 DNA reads TGTGCCAGCAGCTCCTGGACAGGGAGGTCGGGGACTAATGACGAAAAACTGTTTTTT.